This section outlines one T cell receptor (beta chain) sequence together with its context. The data originate from a study of CD8 T cells in Susac syndrome. CDR1 and CDR2 from the germline V gene are SQVTM and ANQGSEA. The CDR3 loop spans 14 amino acids. Between the trimmed V and J ends, which lost 8 bases and 2 bases, there was a span of 18 bases. RNA in amounts of roughly 0.45 to 1 ug was reverse transcribed with random hexamers. TCRdb re-derived calls from the immunoSEQ multiplex PCR reads in MiXCR, one entry per CDR3 protein. The sample includes fewer than 100,000 distinct CDR3 sequences, over 75% of them seen just once.

V usage is TRBV29-1 and J usage is TRBJ1-2; TRBD1 might be the D (6 bases). The sequencing input was CD8+ T cells from PBMCs. The source is a human donor with multiple sclerosis. The CDR3 sequence: CSIFSGASNYGYTF. CDR3 DNA: TGCAGCATCTTTTCAGGGGCTTCCAACTATGGCTACACCTTC.